This TCR beta chain comes out of a study of blood T cell repertoires in COVID-19. The overall study: Spain, Italy and the United States supplied samples that represented acute and convalescent COVID-19. Nucleic acid was either cDNA or gDNA, and it came from T cells, B-cell-depleted T cells, or PBMCs.

The germline V gene encodes CDR1 WNHNN and CDR2 SYGVQD (reference sequence). The CDR3 is made up of 13 amino acids. Deletions cut 8 bases from V and 0 bases from J, with 9 bases between. Enrolment of Seattle patients took place during active infection, and they were followed longitudinally. Clones were read by immunoSEQ multiplex PCR, and TCRdb kept only the in-frame ones, dropping some. The sample consists of roughly 130,000 clones, under 95% of them appearing once. The V and J genes are TRBV10-1 and TRBJ2-3; possibly TRBD2 for D (6 bases). The origin of this receptor is a man aged 55 to 70 with COVID-19, enrolled during active disease. The sequenced sample consisted of peripheral blood. CDR3 loop: CASCSGSTDTQYF. The CDR3 DNA reads as TGCGCCAGCTGCAGCGGGAGCACAGATACGCAGTATTTT.